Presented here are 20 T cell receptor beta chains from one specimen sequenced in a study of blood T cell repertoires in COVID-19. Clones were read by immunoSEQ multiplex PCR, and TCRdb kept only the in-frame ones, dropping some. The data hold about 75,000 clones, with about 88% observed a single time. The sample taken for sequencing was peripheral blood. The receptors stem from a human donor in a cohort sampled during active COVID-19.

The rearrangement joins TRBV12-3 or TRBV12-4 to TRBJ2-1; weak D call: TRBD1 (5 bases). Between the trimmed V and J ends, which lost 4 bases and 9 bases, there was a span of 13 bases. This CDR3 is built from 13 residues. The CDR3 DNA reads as TGTGCCAGCAGTTCCCAGGGTTACGGTGAGCAGTTCTTC. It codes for CASSSQGYGEQFF.

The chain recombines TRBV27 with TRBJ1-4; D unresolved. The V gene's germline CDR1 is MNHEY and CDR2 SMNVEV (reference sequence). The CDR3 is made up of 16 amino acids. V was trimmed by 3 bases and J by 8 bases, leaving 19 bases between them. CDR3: CASSLAVSGVGEKLFF. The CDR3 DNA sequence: TGTGCCAGCAGTTTGGCCGTGTCCGGGGTTGGGGAAAAACTGTTTTTT.

In DNA, the CDR3 is TGTGCCAGCAGCCAAGGCGCTGGTAGAGCCCTACCAAATTCACCCCTCCACTTT. Amino acid sequence: CASSQGAGRALPNSPLHF. This chain joins TRBV3-1 (or the pseudogene TRBV3-2) and TRBJ1-6; no firm D call. Germline V gene sequence: CDR1 LGHDT, CDR2 YNNKEL (reference sequence). Trimming stripped 1 base from V and 7 bases from J, with 20 bases between. The CDR3 runs to 18 residues.

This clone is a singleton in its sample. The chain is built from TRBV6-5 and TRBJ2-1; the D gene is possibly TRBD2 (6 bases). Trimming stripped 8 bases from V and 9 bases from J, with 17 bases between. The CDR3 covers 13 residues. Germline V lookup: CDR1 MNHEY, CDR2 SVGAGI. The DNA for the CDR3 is TGTGCCAGCCGGGGGATCAATCGGGGTGAGCAGTTCTTC. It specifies CASRGINRGEQFF.

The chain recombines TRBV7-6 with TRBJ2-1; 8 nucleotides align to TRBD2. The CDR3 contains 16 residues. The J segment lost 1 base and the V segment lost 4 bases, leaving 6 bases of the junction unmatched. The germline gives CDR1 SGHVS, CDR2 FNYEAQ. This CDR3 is CASSSVAGRSYNEQFF. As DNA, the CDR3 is TGTGCCAGCAGCTCGGTAGCGGGAAGGTCCTACAATGAGCAGTTCTTC.

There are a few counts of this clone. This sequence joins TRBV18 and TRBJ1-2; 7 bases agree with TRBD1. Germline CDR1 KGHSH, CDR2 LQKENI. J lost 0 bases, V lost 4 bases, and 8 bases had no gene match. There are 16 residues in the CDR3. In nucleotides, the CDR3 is TGTGCCAGCTCACTTTTTGGGACAGTAGCTAACTATGGCTACACCTTC. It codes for CASSLFGTVANYGYTF.

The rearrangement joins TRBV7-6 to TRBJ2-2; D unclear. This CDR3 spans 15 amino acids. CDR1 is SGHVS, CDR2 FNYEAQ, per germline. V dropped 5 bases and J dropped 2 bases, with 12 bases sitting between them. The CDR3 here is CASSPLTDNTGELFF. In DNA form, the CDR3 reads TGTGCCAGCAGCCCTCTAACAGACAACACCGGGGAGCTGTTTTTT.

CDR3 in DNA: TGCAGTGCTAGTGGGGGGGGCATCAATCAGCCCCAGCATTTT. It yields the protein CSASGGGINQPQHF. This chain uses TRBV20-1 with TRBJ1-5, with D maybe TRBD1 (6 bases). CDR3 length: 14 residues. Germline CDR1 and CDR2: DFQATT and SNEGSKA (reference sequence). The V end was cut by 3 bases, the J end by 3 bases, with 12 bases between.

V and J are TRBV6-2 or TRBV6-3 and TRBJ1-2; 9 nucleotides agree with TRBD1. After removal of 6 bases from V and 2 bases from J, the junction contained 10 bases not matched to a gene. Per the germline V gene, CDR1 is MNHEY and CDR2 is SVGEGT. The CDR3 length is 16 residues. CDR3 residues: CASSSLPGQGNYGYTF. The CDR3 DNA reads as TGTGCCAGCAGCTCACTTCCGGGACAGGGAAACTATGGCTACACCTTC.

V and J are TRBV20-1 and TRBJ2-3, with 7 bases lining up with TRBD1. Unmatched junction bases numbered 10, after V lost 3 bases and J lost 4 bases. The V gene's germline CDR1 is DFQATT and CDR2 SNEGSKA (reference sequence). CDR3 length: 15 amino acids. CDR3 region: CSASFATGSSDTQYF. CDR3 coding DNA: TGCAGTGCTAGTTTCGCGACAGGGTCTTCAGATACGCAGTATTTT.

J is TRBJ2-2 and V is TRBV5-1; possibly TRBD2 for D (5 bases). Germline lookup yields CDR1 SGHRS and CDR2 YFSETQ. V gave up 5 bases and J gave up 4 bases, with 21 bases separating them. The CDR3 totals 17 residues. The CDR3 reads CASSWMGVEDRTGELFF. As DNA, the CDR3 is TGCGCCAGCAGTTGGATGGGTGTGGAGGACCGCACCGGGGAGCTGTTTTTT.

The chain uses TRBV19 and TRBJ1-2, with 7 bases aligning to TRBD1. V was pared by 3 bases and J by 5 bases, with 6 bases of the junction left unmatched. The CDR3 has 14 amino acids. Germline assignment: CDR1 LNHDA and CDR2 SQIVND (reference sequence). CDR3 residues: CASSIPTGLYGYTF. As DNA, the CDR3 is TGTGCCAGTAGTATCCCGACAGGGCTATATGGCTACACCTTC. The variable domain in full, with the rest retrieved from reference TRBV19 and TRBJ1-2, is DGGITQSPKYLFRKEGQNVTLSCEQNLNHDAMYWYRQDPGQGLRLIYYSQIVNDFQKGDIAEGYSVSREKKESFPLTVTSAQKNPTAFYLCASSIPTGLYGYTFGSGTRLTVV.

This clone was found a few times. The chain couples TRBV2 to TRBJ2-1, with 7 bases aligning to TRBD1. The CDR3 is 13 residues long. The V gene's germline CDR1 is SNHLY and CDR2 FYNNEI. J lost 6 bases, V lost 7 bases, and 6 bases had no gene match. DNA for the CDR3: TGTGCCAGCATCAACAGGGGTGGCAATGAGCAGTTCTTC. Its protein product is CASINRGGNEQFF.

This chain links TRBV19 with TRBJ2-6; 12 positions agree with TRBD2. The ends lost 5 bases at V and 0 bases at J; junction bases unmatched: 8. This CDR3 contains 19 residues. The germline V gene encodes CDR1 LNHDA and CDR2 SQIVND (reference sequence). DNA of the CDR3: TGTGCCAGTAGTGTGCTCGGGACTAGCGGGTTCTCTGGGGCCAACGTCCTGACTTTC. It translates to CASSVLGTSGFSGANVLTF.

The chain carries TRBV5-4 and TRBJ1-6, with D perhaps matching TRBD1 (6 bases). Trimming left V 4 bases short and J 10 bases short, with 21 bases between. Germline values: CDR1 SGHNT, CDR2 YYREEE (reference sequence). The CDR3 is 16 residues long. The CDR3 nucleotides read TGTGCCAGCAGCACAGGGTCGGCCCCCTCTGGATCACCCCTCCACTTT. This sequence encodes CASSTGSAPSGSPLHF.

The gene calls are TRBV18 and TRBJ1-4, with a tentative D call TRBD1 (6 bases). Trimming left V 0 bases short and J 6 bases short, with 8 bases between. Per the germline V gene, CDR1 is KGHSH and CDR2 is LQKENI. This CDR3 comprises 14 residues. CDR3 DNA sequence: TGTGCCAGCTCACCACCCAGGGGACATGAAAAACTGTTTTTT. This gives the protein CASSPPRGHEKLFF.

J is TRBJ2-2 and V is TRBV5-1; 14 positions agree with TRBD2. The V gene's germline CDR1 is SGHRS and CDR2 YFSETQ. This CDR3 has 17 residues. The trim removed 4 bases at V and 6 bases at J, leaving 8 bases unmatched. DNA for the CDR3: TGCGCCAGCAGCCCAGGGACTAGCGGGAGCTTTTCCGGGGAGCTGTTTTTT. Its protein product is CASSPGTSGSFSGELFF.

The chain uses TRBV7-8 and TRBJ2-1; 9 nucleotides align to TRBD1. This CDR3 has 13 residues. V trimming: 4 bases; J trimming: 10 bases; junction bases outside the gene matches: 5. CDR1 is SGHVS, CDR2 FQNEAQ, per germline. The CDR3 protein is CASSWGQGDEQFF. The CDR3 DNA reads TGTGCCAGCAGCTGGGGACAGGGCGACGAGCAGTTCTTC.

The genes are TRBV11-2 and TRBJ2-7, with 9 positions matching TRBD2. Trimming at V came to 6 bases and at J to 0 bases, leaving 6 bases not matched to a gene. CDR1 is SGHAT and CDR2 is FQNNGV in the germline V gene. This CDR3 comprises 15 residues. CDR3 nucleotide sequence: TGTGCCAGCAGGCTAGCGGGGTCCAGCTCCTACGAGCAGTACTTC. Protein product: CASRLAGSSSYEQYF.

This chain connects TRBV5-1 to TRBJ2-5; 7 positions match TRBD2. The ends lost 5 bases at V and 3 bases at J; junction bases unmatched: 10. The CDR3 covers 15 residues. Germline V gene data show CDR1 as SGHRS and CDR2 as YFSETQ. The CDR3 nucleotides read TGCGCCAGCAGTTCCGTTTTCGGGACTAAAGAGACCCAGTACTTC. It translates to CASSSVFGTKETQYF.